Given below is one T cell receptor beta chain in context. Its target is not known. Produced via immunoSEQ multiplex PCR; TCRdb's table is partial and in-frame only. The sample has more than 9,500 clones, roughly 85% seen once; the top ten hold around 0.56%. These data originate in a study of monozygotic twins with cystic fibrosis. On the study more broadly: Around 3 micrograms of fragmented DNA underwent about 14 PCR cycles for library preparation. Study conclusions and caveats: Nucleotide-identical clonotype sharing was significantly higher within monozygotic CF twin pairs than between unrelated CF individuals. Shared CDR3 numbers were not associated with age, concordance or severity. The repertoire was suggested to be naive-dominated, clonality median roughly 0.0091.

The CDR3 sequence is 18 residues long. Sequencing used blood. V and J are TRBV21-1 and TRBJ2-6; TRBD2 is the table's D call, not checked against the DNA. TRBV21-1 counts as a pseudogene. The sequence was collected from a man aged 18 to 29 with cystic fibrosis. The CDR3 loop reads CASSMTRFGGAGANVLTF. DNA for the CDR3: TGTGCCAGCAGCATGACGCGGTTCGGCGGGGCTGGGGCCAACGTCCTGACTTTC.